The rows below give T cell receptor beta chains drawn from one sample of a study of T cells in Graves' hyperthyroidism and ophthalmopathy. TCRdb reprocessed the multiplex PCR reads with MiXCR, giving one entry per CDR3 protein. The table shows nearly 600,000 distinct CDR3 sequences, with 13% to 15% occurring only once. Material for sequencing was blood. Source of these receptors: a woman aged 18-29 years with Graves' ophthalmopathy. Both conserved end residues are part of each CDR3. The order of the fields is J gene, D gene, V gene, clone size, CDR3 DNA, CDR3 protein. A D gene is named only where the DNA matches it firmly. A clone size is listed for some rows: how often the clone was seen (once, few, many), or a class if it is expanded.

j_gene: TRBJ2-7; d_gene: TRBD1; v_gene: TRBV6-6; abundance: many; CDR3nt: TGTGCCAGCAGTTACTCGGGACAGGGGGGCGAGCAGTACTTC; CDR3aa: CASSYSGQGGEQYF
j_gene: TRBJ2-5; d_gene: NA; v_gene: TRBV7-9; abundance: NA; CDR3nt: TGTGCCAGCAGCGAAGACATCCTGCAAGAGACCCAGTACTTC; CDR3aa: CASSEDILQETQYF
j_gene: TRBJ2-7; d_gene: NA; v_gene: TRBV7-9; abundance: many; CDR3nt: TGTGCCAGCAGCCCACCGGTAAGATGGGGGACCTACGAGCAGTACTTC; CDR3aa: CASSPPVRWGTYEQYF
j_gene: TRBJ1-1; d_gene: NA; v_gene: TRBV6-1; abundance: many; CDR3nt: TGTGCCAGCAGGGAAGGATGGGGGCGCGGTGAAGCTTTCTTT; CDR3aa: CASREGWGRGEAFF
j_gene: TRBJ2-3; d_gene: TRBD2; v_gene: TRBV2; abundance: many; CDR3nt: TGTGCCAGCAGTCTATTAGCGGGAGGGCCCACAGATACGCAGTATTTT; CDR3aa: CASSLLAGGPTDTQYF
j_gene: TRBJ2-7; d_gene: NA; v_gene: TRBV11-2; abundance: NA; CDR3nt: TGTGCCAGCAGCTTTTCAGGAGAGCTCTCCTACGAGCAGTACTTC; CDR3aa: CASSFSGELSYEQYF
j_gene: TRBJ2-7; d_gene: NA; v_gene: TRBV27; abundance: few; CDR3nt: TGTGCCAGCAGTTGGGGGGGGGCGGGCCACGAGCAGTACTTC; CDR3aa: CASSWGGAGHEQYF
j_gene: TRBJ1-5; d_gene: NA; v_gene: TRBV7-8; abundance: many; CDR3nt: TGTGCCAGCAGCCAAAGGGGCGCGGGCAATCAGCCCCAGCATTTT; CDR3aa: CASSQRGAGNQPQHF
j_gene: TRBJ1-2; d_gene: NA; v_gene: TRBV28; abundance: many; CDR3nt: TGTGCCAGCAGTTCCCTCGGGGGGCGCGAGAATGGCTACACCTTC; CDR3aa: CASSSLGGRENGYTF
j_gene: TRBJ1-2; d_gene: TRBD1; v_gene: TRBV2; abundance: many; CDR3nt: TGTGCCAGCAGGGGGGGGACAGTTTCTGGCTACACCTTC; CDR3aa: CASRGGTVSGYTF
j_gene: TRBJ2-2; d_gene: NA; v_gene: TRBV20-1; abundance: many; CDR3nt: TGCAGTGCTAGAGATCTGGACTACCTGAACACCGGGGAGCTGTTTTTT; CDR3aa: CSARDLDYLNTGELFF
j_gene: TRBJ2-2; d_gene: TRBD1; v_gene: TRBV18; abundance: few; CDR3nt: TGTGCCAGCTCACCAGGGACAGCCGTGGGTACCGGGGAGCTGTTTTTT; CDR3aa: CASSPGTAVGTGELFF
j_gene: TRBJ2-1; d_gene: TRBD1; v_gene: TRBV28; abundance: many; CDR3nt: TGTGCCACGCGGGGTTTGGGACAGGGGCGATTTGAGCGCCACAATGAGCAGTTCTTC; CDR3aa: CATRGLGQGRFERHNEQFF
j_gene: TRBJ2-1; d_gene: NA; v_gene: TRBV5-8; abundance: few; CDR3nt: TGTGCCAGCAGCGGAGGGAATGAAAATGAGCAGTTCTTC; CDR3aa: CASSGGNENEQFF
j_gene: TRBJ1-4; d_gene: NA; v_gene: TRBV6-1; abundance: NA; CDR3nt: TGTGCCAGCACCACTCTTTGGACTAATGAAAAACTGTTTTTT; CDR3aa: CASTTLWTNEKLFF
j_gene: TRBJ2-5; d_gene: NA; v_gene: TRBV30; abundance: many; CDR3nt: TGTGCACTACGACAGGCGAAAGAGACCCAGTACTTC; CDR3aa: CALRQAKETQYF
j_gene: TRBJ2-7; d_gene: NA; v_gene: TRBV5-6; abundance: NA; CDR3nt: TGTGCCAGCAGCTTGGGCCGGAGGACCTACGAGCAGTACTTC; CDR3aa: CASSLGRRTYEQYF
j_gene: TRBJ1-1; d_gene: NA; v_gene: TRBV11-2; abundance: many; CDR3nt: TGTGCCAGCAGCTTAGGGGGCTGGACTGAAGCTTTCTTT; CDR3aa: CASSLGGWTEAFF
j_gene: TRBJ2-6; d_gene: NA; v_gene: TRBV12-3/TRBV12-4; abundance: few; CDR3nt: TGTGCCAGCAGCGAAAACCCTCTTTTACGAGGGGGCTCTGGGGCCAACGTCCTGACTTTC; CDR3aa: CASSENPLLRGGSGANVLTF
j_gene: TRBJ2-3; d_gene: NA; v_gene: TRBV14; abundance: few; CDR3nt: TGTGCCAGCAGCCACTTAGTGAGCGGAACAGATACGCAGTATTTT; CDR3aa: CASSHLVSGTDTQYF